This TCR beta chain comes out of a study of T cell responses to AZD1222 COVID-19 vaccine. Findings and caveats of the study: Clonal diversity may have been underestimated, and the donors were mostly white British, with more females than males. In all cases, repertoires were sampled only after the peak T cell response. Reportedly, nearly half of unique spike TCRs recognized epitopes outside B.1.351/B.1.1.7 mutations. Two AZD1222 doses significantly raised spike-specific TCR breadth and depth over controls.

TCRdb keeps only in-frame clones here, not all; method: immunoSEQ multiplex PCR. Of some 170,000 clones listed, over 80% are singletons. The table lists this clone with a count of one. No antigen is known for it. The germline gives CDR1 LGHDT, CDR2 YNNKEL (reference sequence). The CDR3 spans 16 residues. Trimming removed 1 base from V and 3 bases from J, with 13 bases in between. The chain employs TRBV3-1 (or the pseudogene TRBV3-2) and TRBJ2-1, with a tentative D call TRBD1 (6 bases). This clonotype was obtained from an adult who received the MenACWY meningococcal vaccine as a control. The sample was peripheral blood, taken 28 days after the second dose of the MenACWY control vaccine. Here the CDR3 reads CASSQARGQFYNEQFF. CDR3 DNA sequence: TGTGCCAGCAGCCAAGCCAGGGGCCAATTCTACAATGAGCAGTTCTTC.